The entry that follows covers one T cell receptor beta chain sequence. Which antigen it targets is not known. No base quality values were provided; no much bigger clone lies one nucleotide off. Trimmed from V: 6 bases; trimmed from J: 8 bases; junction bases lacking a gene match: 8. CDR1 and CDR2 are drawn from the germline V gene (reference sequence): MNHEY, SMNVEV. The CDR3 numbers 14 residues from cysteine through phenylalanine. Of the read, only the CDR3 DNA is kept; its 42 bases are in frame from base 1. TCRbeta CDR3 regions were amplified from genomic DNA using the immunoSEQ Assay, a bias-controlled multiplex PCR. In the authors' own workflow: The number of nucleated cells in each sample was estimated by amplification of reference gene primers within the assay. Sequence reads were collapsed and filtered to measure the absolute abundance of every unique TCRbeta CDR3 rearrangement. Productive Simpson clonality was computed per sample as the square root of Simpson's diversity index over productive rearrangements. This immuneACCESS table, as held by TCRdb, lists in-frame sequences with V and J called but not all clones. Of the missing ones, under half trace to an unresolved V gene in checked studies; the others have no known cause. V and J calls and clone size come straight from that table; D and trimming were deduced from the DNA. This sample gives approximately 170,000 clones in total; around 80% of them show up just once. Of the sample, approximately 18% is held by the ten largest clones.

The data were obtained in a study of blood T cell repertoires in COVID-19 (dated by TCRdb to the early 2020s). Notes on the research overall: The collaborator samples originated in the United States, Italy and Spain and spanned the acute and convalescent phases of COVID-19. The dataset comprised deeply sampled blood TCRbeta repertoires from subjects exposed to, actively infected with, or recovered from COVID-19. Nearly every sample came with metadata listing a de-identified subject ID, COVID-19 status, age in years and sex. The samples were drawn from two sources: the first 160 participants of the ongoing ImmuneRACE study, and about 1,300 subjects contributed by 6 global collaborators. Where available, HLA class I and class II types were taken from metadata supplied by the sample provider and were not determined by assay-based typing. The material from the prospective study consisted of cDNA or gDNA derived from T cells, B-cell-depleted T cells, or PBMCs. The repertoires were released in a freely available public database meant as a resource for research on the immune response to SARS-CoV-2. Here is what the overall study found, with its caveats: The amount of clinical and demographic metadata varied by source and participant and was provided uncurated.

Another Seattle source contributed samples from volunteer blood donors who had recovered from COVID-19. Whole blood was collected in K2EDTA tubes by collaborating institutions according to the institutions' own protocols. For TCRbeta analysis, collaborator samples were shipped as frozen whole blood, as isolated PBMCs, or as DNA extracted from either sample type. Sequencing was done on a sample of peripheral blood. The chain is made from TRBV27 and TRBJ1-2, with TRBD1 identical over 11 junction bases. The receptor was isolated from a woman aged 70-85 years who had recovered from COVID-19. The sequenced DNA: TGTGCCAGCAGGAGGACAGGGGGCGGTCGGGGCTACACCTTC. It specifies CASRRTGGGRGYTF.